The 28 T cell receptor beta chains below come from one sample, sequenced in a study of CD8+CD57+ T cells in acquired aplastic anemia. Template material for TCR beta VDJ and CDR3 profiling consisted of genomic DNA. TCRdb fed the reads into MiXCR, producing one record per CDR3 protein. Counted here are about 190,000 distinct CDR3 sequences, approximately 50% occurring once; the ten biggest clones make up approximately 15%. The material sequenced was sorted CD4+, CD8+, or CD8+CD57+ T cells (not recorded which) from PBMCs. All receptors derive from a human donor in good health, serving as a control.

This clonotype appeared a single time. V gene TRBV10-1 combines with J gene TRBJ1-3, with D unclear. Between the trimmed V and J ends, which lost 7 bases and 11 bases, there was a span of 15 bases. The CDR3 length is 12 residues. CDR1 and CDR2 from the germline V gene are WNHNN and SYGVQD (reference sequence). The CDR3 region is CASIVVREAIYF. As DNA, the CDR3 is TGCGCCAGCATAGTCGTAAGGGAAGCCATATATTTT.

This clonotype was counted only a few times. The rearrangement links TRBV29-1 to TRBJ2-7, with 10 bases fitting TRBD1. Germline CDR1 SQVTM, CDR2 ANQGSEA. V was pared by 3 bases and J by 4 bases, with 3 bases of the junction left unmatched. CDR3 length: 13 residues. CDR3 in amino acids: CSVEMDRGYEQYF. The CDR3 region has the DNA TGCAGCGTTGAGATGGACAGGGGGTACGAGCAGTACTTC.

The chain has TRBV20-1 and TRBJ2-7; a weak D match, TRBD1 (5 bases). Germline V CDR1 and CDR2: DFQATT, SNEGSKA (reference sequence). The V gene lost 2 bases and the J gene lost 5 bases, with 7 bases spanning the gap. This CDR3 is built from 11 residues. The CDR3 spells CSARRGDEQYF. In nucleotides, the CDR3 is TGCAGTGCTAGAAGGGGTGACGAGCAGTACTTC.

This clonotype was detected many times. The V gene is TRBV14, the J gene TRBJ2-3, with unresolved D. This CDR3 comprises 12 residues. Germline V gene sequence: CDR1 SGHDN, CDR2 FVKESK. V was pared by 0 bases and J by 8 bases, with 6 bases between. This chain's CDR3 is CASSQDPITQYF. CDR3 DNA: TGTGCCAGCAGCCAAGATCCAATTACGCAGTATTTT.

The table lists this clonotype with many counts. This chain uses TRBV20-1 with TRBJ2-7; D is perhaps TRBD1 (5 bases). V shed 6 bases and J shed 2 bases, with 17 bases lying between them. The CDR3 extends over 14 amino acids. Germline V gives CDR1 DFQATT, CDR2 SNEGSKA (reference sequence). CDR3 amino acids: CSAEGHRYPYEQYF. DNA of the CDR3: TGCAGTGCGGAAGGACACCGTTACCCCTACGAGCAGTACTTC.

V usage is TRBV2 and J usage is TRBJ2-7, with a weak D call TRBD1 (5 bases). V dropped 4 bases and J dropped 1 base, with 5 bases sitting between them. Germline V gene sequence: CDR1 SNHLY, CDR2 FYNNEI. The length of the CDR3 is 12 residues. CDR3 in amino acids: CASSGTSYEQYF. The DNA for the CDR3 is TGTGCCAGCAGTGGGACATCCTACGAGCAGTACTTC.

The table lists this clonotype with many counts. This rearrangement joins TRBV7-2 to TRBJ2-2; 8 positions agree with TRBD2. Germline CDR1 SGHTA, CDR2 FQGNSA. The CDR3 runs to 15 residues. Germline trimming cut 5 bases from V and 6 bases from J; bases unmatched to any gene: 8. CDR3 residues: CASSLGNGGAGELFF. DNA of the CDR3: TGTGCCAGCAGCCTAGGGAACGGGGGGGCCGGGGAGCTGTTTTTT.

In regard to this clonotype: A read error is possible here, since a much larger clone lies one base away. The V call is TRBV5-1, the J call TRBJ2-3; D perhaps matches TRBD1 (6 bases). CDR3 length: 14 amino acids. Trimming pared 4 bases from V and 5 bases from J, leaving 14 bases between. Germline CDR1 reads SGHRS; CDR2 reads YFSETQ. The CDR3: CASSPTGIIDTQYF. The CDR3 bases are TGCGCCAGCAGCCCCACAGGGATCATAGATACGCAGTATTTT.

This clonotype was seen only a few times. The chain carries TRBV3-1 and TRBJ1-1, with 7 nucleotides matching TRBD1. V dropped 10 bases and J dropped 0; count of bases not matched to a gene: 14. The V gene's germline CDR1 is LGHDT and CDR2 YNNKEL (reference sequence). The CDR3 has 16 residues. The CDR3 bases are TGTGCCACCCCCCCTCGACAGGGCCTAATGAACACTGAAGCTTTCTTT. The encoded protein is CATPPRQGLMNTEAFF.

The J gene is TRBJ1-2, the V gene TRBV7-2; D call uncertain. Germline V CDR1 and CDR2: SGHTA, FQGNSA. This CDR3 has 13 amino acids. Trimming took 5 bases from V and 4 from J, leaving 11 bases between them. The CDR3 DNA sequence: TGTGCCAGCAGCCCGGGCCTGCTCTATGGCTACACCTTC. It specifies CASSPGLLYGYTF.

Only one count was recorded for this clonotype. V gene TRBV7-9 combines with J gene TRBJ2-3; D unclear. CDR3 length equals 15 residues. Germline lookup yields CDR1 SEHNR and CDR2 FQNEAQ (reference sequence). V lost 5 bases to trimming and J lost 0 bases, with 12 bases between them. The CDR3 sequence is CASSLETTSTDTQYF. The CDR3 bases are TGTGCCAGCAGCCTAGAAACTACTAGCACAGATACGCAGTATTTT.

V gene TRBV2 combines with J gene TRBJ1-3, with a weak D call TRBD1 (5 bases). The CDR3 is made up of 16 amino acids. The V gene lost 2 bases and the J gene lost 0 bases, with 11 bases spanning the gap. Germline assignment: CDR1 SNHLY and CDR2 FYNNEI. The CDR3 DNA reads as TGTGCCAGCAGTGAAAACAGGCCAGGCTCTGGAAACACCATATATTTT. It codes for CASSENRPGSGNTIYF.

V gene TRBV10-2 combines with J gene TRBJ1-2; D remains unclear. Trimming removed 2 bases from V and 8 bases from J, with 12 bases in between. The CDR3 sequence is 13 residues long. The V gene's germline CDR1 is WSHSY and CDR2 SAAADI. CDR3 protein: CASSETGMIGYTF. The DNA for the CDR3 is TGCGCCAGCAGTGAGACCGGGATGATAGGCTACACCTTC.

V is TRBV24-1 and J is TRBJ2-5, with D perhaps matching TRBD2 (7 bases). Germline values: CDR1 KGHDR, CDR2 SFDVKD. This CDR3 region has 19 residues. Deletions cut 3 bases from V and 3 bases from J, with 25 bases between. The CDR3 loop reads CATSDPFEKRGAPEETQYF. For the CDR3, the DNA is TGTGCCACCAGTGATCCTTTTGAGAAACGGGGGGCTCCGGAAGAGACCCAGTACTTC.

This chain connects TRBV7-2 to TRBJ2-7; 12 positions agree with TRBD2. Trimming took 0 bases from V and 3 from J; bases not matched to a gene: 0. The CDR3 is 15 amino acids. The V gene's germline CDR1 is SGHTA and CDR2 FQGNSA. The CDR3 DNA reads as TGTGCCAGCAGCTTAGCACTAGCGGGGGGCTACGAGCAGTACTTC. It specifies CASSLALAGGYEQYF. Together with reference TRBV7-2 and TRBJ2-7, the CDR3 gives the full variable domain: GAGVSQSPSNKVTEKGKDVELRCDPISGHTALYWYRQSLGQGLEFLIYFQGNSAPDKSGLPSDRFSAERTGGSVSTLTIQRTQQEDSAVYLCASSLALAGGYEQYFGPGTRLTVT.

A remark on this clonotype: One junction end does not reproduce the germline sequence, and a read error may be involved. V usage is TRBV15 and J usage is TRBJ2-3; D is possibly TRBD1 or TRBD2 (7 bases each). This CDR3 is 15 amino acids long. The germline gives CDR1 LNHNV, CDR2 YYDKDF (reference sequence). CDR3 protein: CATSRGGASTDTQYF. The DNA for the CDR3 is TGCGCCACCAGCAGGGGGGGGGCTAGCACAGATACGCAGTATTTT.

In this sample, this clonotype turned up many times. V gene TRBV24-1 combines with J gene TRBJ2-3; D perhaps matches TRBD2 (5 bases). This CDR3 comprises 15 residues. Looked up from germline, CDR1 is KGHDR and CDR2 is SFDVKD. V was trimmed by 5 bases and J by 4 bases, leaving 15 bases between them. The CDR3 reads CATSVDPSGADTQYF. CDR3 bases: TGTGCCACCAGTGTCGATCCCTCCGGGGCAGATACGCAGTATTTT.

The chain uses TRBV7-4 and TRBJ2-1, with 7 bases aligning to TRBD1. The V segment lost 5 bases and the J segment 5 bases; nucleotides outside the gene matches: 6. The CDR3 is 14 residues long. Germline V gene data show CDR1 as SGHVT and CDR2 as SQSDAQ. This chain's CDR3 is CASSLGTADNEQFF. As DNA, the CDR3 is TGTGCCAGCAGCCTGGGGACAGCGGACAATGAGCAGTTCTTC.

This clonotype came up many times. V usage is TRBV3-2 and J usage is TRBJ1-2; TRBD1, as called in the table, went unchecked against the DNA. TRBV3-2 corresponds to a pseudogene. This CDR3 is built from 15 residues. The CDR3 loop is CASSRPGRDCYGYTF. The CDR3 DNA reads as TGTGCCAGCAGCCGACCTGGACGGGATTGTTATGGCTACACCTTC.

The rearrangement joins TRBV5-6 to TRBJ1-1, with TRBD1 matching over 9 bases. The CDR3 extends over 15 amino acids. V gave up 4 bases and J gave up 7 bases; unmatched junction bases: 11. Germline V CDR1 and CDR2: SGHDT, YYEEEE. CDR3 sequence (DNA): TGTGCCAGCAGCCTTGGAGGGACAGGGAGCTATGAAGCTTTCTTT. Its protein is CASSLGGTGSYEAFF.

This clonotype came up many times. CDR3 loop: CASSDILAKAFF. The CDR3 nucleotides are TGTGCCAGCAGTGATATTCTGGCCAAAGCTTTCTTT. The chain has TRBV6-1 and TRBJ1-1; D not resolved. V was shortened by 3 bases and J by 9 bases, with 11 bases between the two germline ends. The CDR3 covers 12 residues. Germline V gene lookup returns CDR1 MNHNS and CDR2 SASEGT.

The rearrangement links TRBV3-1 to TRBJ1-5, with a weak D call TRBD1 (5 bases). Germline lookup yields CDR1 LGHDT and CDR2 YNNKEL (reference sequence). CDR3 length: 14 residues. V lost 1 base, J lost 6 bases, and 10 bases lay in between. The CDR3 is CASSQVQGVQPQHF. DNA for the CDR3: TGTGCCAGCAGCCAAGTCCAGGGTGTTCAGCCCCAGCATTTT.

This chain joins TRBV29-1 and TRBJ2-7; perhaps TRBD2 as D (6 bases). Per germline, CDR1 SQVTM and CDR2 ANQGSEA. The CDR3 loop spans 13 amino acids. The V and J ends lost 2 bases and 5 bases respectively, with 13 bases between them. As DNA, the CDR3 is TGCAGCGTTGAAAGTCCTCGGACTAACGAGCAGTACTTC. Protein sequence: CSVESPRTNEQYF.

In DNA form, the CDR3 reads TGCACCGCCTCGACAGGGTGGGGTTGGGGCTACACCTTC. Translating gives CTASTGWGWGYTF. This chain uses TRBV29-1 with TRBJ1-2; 7 bases are shared with TRBD1. This CDR3 has 13 residues. The V gene's germline CDR1 is SQVTM and CDR2 ANQGSEA. Together with reference TRBV29-1 and TRBJ1-2, the CDR3 gives the full variable domain: SAVISQKPSRDICQRGTSLTIQCQVDSQVTMMFWYRQQPGQSLTLIATANQGSEATYESGFVIDKFPISRPNLTFSTLTVSNMSPEDSSIYLCTASTGWGWGYTFGSGTRLTVV.

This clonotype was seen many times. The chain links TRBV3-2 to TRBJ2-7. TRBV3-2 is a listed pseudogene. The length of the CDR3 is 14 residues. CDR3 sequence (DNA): TGTGCCAGCAGCCAAGTCATGTTCCTCTACGAGCAGTACTTC. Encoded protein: CASSQVMFLYEQYF.

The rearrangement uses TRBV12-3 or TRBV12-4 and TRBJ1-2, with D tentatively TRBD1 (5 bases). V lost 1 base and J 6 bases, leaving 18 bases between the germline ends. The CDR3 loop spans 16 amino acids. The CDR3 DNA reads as TGTGCCAGCAGTTTAGGAGGGAAGGGGTGGGAGAATGGCTACACCTTC. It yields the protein CASSLGGKGWENGYTF.

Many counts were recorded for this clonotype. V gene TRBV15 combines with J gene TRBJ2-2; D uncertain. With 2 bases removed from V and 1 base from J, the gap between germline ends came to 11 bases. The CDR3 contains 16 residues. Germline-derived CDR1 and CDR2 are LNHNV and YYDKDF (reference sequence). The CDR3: CATSRPLWGNTGELFF. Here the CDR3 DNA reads TGTGCCACCAGCAGACCCCTTTGGGGGAACACCGGGGAGCTGTTTTTT.

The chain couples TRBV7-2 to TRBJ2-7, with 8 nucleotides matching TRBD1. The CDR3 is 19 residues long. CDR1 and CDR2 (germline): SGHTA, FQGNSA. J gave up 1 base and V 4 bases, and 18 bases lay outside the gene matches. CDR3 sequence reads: CASSSARSDRADLSYEQYF. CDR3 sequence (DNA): TGTGCCAGCAGCTCTGCTCGATCGGACAGGGCCGATCTGTCCTACGAGCAGTACTTC.